This is a list of T cell receptor beta chains from one sample in a study of OX40 agonist ivuxolimab in advanced cancers. Clones were sequenced by immunoSEQ multiplex PCR, and TCRdb holds only the in-frame ones, with some missing. The data hold 65,000 to 95,000 clones, with 85% to 90% observed a single time. The input for sequencing was CD4+ or CD8+ T cells sorted from blood, taken in a trial of the OX40 agonist ivuxolimab. The origin of the receptors is an adult with an advanced solid tumor such as melanoma, head and neck, liver or kidney cancer. The CDR3 runs from the conserved cysteine through the conserved F or W. Fields, in order: D gene, V gene, J gene, clone size, CDR3 protein, CDR3 DNA. A D gene is named only where the DNA matches it firmly. Not every row has a clone size; where given, it reads once, few, many or a size class.

TRBD1	TRBV5-1	TRBJ2-1	once	CASSLEETGGVRIYNEQFF	TGCGCCAGCAGCTTGGAAGAGACAGGGGGCGTAAGGATTTACAATGAGCAGTTCTTC
TRBD1	TRBV19	TRBJ2-5	-	CASRQGTGETQYF	TGTGCCAGTAGACAAGGGACAGGAGAGACCCAGTACTTC
-	TRBV27	TRBJ1-2	-	CASSYTRTPNGYTF	TGTGCCAGCAGCTACACACGGACGCCGAATGGCTACACCTTC
-	TRBV7-2	TRBJ1-2	-	CASSLREAGYTF	TGTGCCAGCAGCCTCCGGGAGGCTGGCTACACCTTC
TRBD1	TRBV6-1	TRBJ1-4	-	CASSALRQGTNEKLFF	TGTGCCAGCAGTGCACTACGACAGGGTACTAATGAAAAACTGTTTTTT
TRBD1	TRBV19	TRBJ1-4	once	CASWRGAQGEKLFF	TGTGCCAGTTGGAGGGGGGCACAGGGGGAAAAACTGTTTTTT
-	TRBV7-9	TRBJ2-2	-	CASSSEWGLPPGELFF	TGTGCCAGCAGCTCTGAGTGGGGGTTGCCACCCGGGGAGCTGTTTTTT
-	TRBV2	TRBJ1-5	-	CASSRIDQPQHF	TGTGCCAGCAGTCGGATCGATCAGCCCCAGCATTTT
-	TRBV9	TRBJ2-7	-	CASSGEAGAFYEQYF	TGTGCCAGCAGCGGAGAGGCGGGGGCGTTCTACGAGCAGTACTTC
-	TRBV6-5	TRBJ1-1	-	CASSPDGGSAEAFF	TGTGCCAGCAGTCCGGACGGGGGGTCCGCTGAAGCTTTCTTT
TRBD1	TRBV5-6	TRBJ2-7	-	CASSPGPGQGHYEQYF	TGTGCCAGCAGCCCTGGGCCCGGACAGGGGCACTACGAGCAGTACTTC
-	TRBV6-5	TRBJ1-1	-	CASSYLPGNTNTEAFF	TGTGCCAGCAGTTACCTGCCCGGGAATACGAACACTGAAGCTTTCTTT
-	TRBV6-5	TRBJ1-2	-	CASSDWGTYGYTF	TGTGCCAGCAGTGATTGGGGGACCTATGGCTACACCTTC
TRBD1	TRBV4-1	TRBJ2-5	-	CASSQVKDRGRGTQYF	TGCGCCAGCAGCCAAGTTAAGGACAGGGGGCGGGGGACCCAGTACTTC
-	TRBV6-6	TRBJ2-7	-	CASSPDPSAYEQYF	TGTGCCAGCAGTCCGGACCCTTCAGCCTACGAGCAGTACTTC
-	TRBV11-2	TRBJ2-2	-	CASSLGDRNTGELFF	TGTGCCAGCAGCTTGGGAGACAGGAACACCGGGGAGCTGTTTTTT
-	TRBV12-5	TRBJ1-5	-	CASGLNNQPQHF	TGTGCTAGTGGTTTAAACAATCAGCCCCAGCATTTT
-	TRBV18	TRBJ2-5	-	CASSPPGGIRETQYF	TGTGCCAGCTCACCACCAGGAGGGATTAGAGAGACCCAGTACTTC